The clone carrying this TCR beta chain came up a few times. These data originate in a study of T-cell memory formation after mild COVID-19. Study-level information: For the most part, TCR clusters were specific to one donor.

The V gene end was trimmed by 2 bases and the J gene end by 5 bases; junction bases not matched to a gene: 9. CDR3 length: 15 amino acids. Germline V gene lookup returns CDR1 LNHDA and CDR2 SQIVND (reference sequence). Libraries for TCRalpha and TCRbeta carried sample barcodes and unique molecular identifiers via 5'RACE. TCRdb re-derived calls from the 5' RACE reads in MiXCR, one entry per CDR3 protein. Of 120,000 to 150,000 distinct CDR3 sequences listed, around 15% are singletons. The origin of this receptor is an adult woman who had mild COVID-19 (a few samples of this study predate the infection). Cell type and time point are not known. The sequenced sample was PBMCs or a T cell subset sorted from them (not recorded which). The rearrangement uses TRBV19 and TRBJ2-7, with 7 bases aligning to TRBD2. The CDR3 DNA reads TGTGCCAGTAGTATAAAGGGAGGGTCTTTGGACGAGCAGTACTTC. Translated: CASSIKGGSLDEQYF.